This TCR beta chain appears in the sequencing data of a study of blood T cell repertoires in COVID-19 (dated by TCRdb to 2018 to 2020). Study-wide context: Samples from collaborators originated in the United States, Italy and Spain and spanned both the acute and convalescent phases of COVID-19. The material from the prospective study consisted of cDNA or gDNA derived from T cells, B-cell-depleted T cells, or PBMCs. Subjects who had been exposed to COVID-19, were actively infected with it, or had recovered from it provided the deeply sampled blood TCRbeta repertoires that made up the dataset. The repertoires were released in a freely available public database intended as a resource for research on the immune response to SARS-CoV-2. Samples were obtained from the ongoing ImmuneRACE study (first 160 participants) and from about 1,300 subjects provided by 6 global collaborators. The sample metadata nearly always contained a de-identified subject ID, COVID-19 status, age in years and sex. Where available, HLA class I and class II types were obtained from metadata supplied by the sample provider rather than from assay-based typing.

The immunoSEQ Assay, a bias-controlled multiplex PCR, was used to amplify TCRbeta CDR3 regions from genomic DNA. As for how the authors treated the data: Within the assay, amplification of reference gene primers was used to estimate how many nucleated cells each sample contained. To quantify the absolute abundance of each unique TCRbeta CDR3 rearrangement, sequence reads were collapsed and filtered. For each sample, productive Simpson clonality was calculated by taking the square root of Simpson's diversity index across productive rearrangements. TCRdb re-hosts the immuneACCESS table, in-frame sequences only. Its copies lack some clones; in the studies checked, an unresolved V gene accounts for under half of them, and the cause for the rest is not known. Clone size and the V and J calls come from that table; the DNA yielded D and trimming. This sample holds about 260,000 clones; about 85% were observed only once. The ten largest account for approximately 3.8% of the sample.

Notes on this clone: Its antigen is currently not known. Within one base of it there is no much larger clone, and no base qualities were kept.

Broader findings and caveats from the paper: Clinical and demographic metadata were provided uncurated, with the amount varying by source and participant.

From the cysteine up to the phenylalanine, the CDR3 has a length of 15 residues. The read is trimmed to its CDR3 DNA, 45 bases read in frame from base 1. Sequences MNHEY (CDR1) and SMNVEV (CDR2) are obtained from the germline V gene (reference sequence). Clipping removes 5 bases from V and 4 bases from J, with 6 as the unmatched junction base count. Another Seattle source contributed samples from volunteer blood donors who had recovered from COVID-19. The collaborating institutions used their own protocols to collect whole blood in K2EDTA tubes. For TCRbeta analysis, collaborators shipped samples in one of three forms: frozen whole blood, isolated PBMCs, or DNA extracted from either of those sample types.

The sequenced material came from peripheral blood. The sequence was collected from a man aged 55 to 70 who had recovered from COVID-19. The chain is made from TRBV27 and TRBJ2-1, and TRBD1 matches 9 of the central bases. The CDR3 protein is CASSPRQGVYNEQFF. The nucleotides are TGTGCCAGCAGTCCACGACAGGGGGTATACAATGAGCAGTTCTTC.